The 6 T cell receptor beta chains presented below share a single source sample, sequenced in a study of T-cell reconstitution after alpha-beta-depleted transplantation in children. Molecular barcoding with unique molecular identifiers was used for the TCRbeta library. TCRdb redid the calling of the PCR reads with MiXCR, one entry per CDR3 protein. The repertoire has fewer than 120,000 distinct CDR3 sequences, about a tenth of them found once; the top ten carry about 8.8%. Sample: PBMCs from the stem cell graft donor, taken from the stem cell graft. These TCRs come from a human donor who donated a stem cell graft to a child with acute lymphoblastic leukemia.

This clonotype was detected ten times or more. The chain recombines TRBV7-9 with TRBJ2-7, with 8 nucleotides matching TRBD1. The V gene's germline CDR1 is SEHNR and CDR2 FQNEAQ (reference sequence). V lost 5 bases to trimming and J lost 6 bases; unmatched junction nucleotides: 6. The CDR3 has 13 amino acids. CDR3 sequence (DNA): TGTGCCAGCAGCCCGCTGGACAGGGTCGAGCAGTACTTC. It is translated as CASSPLDRVEQYF.

This clonotype was counted at least ten times. The V call is TRBV6-5, the J call TRBJ2-5; D is possibly TRBD2 (5 bases). From germline, CDR1 is MNHEY and CDR2 SVGAGI. Trimming cost V 4 bases and J 4 bases, with 13 bases left between them. CDR3 size: 14 residues. CDR3 sequence (DNA): TGTGCCAGCAGTTTTTCCAGGAGGACAGAGACCCAGTACTTC. Protein sequence: CASSFSRRTETQYF.

In its sample, this clonotype was seen many times. The DNA of the CDR3 is TGCGCCAGCAGCCAAGTCTATGCGGGCAAACGGGGTCCCGATTCACCCCTCCACTTT. It translates to CASSQVYAGKRGPDSPLHF. The chain has TRBV4-3 and TRBJ1-6; D uncertain. The germline V gene encodes CDR1 LGHNA and CDR2 YSLEER. The CDR3 is 19 residues long. The germline V and J ends were trimmed by 1 base and 8 bases, with 24 bases remaining between them.

This clonotype was recorded at least ten times. The V call is TRBV11-3, the J call TRBJ2-7; the D gene is possibly TRBD1 (5 bases). Germline V lookup: CDR1 SGHNT, CDR2 YENEEA. Trimming left V 1 base short and J 4 bases short, with 14 bases between. CDR3 length equals 15 residues. The CDR3 bases are TGTGCCAGCAGCTTAGGGGGCGGTAATCAATACGAGCAGTACTTC. Protein sequence: CASSLGGGNQYEQYF.

The chain has TRBV5-1 and TRBJ2-5; 9 bases align to TRBD2. The germline CDR1 and CDR2 sequences are SGHRS and YFSETQ. Trimming cost V 3 bases and J 5 bases; bases outside gene matches: 17. The CDR3 totals 18 residues. The CDR3 region has the DNA TGCGCCAGCAGCTCTCCGGGGCGGGAGGGCCTCGTTCATGAGACCCAGTACTTC. Its translation: CASSSPGREGLVHETQYF.

This clonotype was seen at least ten times. This chain links TRBV4-1 with TRBJ2-7; D is undetermined. Germline V gene lookup returns CDR1 MGHRA and CDR2 YSYEKL. V was trimmed by 2 bases and J by 4 bases, leaving 15 bases between them. The CDR3 is 15 residues long. The CDR3 reads CASSQTNTRAYEQYF. The CDR3 region has the DNA TGCGCCAGCAGCCAAACCAATACCCGGGCTTACGAGCAGTACTTC.